This TCR beta chain was identified in a study of CD8+ T cells in alopecia areata. Study-wide background: A regimen of oral tofacitinib, 5 to 10 mg twice daily, was given to treated patients. Treatment ran 6 to 18 months, with 6 months of follow-up afterward. Study findings and constraints: More clonal than normal scalp was lesional scalp, particularly alopecia totalis/universalis.

The authors extracted RNA and reverse transcribed it into cDNA as the sequencing template. Some clones are missing from TCRdb's copy, which holds only in-frame ones; the method was immunoSEQ multiplex PCR. Here the sample spans 120,000 to 150,000 clones, about 87% being singletons. V lost 10 bases to trimming and J lost 0 bases, with 19 bases between them. Germline V gives CDR1 LNHDA, CDR2 SQIVND (reference sequence). The CDR3 is made up of 17 amino acids. In its sample, this clone was seen once. No antigen is known for it. The TCR comes from a human donor with alopecia areata. The sample consisted of CD8+ T cells sorted from blood, taken at week 0. The chain recombines TRBV19 with TRBJ1-6; D may be TRBD1 (6 bases). The DNA for the CDR3 is TGTGCCACGCAAAGAGAGGGGGGTCGCTCCTATAATTCACCCCTCCACTTT. This encodes CATQREGGRSYNSPLHF.